This passage covers 28 T cell receptor beta chains from one sample sequenced in a study of T-cell reconstitution after alpha-beta-depleted transplantation in children. As it was prepared, the TCRbeta library received unique molecular identifiers. TCRdb re-called the PCR reads with MiXCR, one entry per CDR3 protein. The repertoire holds roughly 220,000 distinct CDR3 sequences, with 12% as singletons. The sample in question was PBMCs from the stem cell graft donor, obtained from the stem cell graft. The receptors were gathered from a human donor who donated a stem cell graft to a child with acute lymphoblastic leukemia.

This clonotype was observed many times. V is TRBV5-1 and J is TRBJ1-2; a weak D match, TRBD1 (6 bases). Germline CDR1 is SGHRS and CDR2 is YFSETQ. The CDR3 runs 16 residues. V dropped 2 bases and J dropped 1 base, with 15 bases sitting between them. The CDR3 bases are TGCGCCAGCAGCTTCTTGACAGGACGACGTAACTATGGCTACACCTTC. Its protein is CASSFLTGRRNYGYTF. Combining the CDR3 with reference TRBV5-1 and TRBJ1-2 gives the whole variable domain KAGVTQTPRYLIKTRGQQVTLSCSPISGHRSVSWYQQTPGQGLQFLFEYFSETQRNKGNFPGRFSGRQFSNSRSEMNVSTLELGDSALYLCASSFLTGRRNYGYTFGSGTRLTVV.

The CDR3 sequence: CSVAGATKSYNEQFF. CDR3 coding DNA: TGCAGCGTTGCCGGTGCCACTAAATCCTACAATGAGCAGTTCTTC. The chain combines TRBV29-1 with TRBJ2-1; unclear D gene. The germline CDR1 and CDR2 sequences are SQVTM and ANQGSEA. CDR3 length: 15 amino acids. V shed 4 bases and J shed 1 base, with 14 bases lying between them.

This clonotype was seen repeatedly, ten times or more. This chain uses TRBV7-2 with TRBJ2-7, with 9 bases fitting TRBD2. CDR3 length: 14 residues. Germline V gene lookup returns CDR1 SGHTA and CDR2 FQGNSA. The junction had 6 bases not matched to a gene; V was cut back by 2 bases and J by 7 bases. CDR3 sequence reads: CASSLLAGVGEQYF. The DNA for the CDR3 is TGTGCCAGCAGCTTATTAGCGGGGGTGGGGGAGCAGTACTTC.

This clonotype was recorded at least ten times. The chain combines TRBV20-1 with TRBJ2-7, with D possibly called TRBD1 or TRBD2 (6 bases each). The germline V gene has CDR1 DFQATT and CDR2 SNEGSKA (reference sequence). The CDR3 is made up of 18 amino acids. V was clipped by 3 bases and J by 6 bases, with 30 bases between them. CDR3 sequence (DNA): TGCAGTGCTAGCGGGGGCAGAGGGTTCGTGGTCTCCACGGGCGAGCAGTACTTC. Protein sequence: CSASGGRGFVVSTGEQYF.

A note on this clonotype: One end of the junction fails to match germline, which may point to a read error. The chain carries TRBV4-3 and TRBJ2-6; either TRBD1 or TRBD2 may supply D (6 bases each). Germline V gene sequence: CDR1 LGHNA, CDR2 YSLEER. The CDR3 extends over 18 amino acids. CDR3 amino acids: CASSQAPGRQAGANGLTF. The CDR3, as DNA: TGCGCCAGCAGCCAAGCCCCCGGGAGACAGGCTGGGGCCAACGGCCTGACTTTC.

This clonotype was counted many times. CDR3 amino acids: CSVDPGTYNEQFF. The CDR3 nucleotides are TGCAGCGTTGACCCAGGGACCTACAATGAGCAGTTCTTC. This chain links TRBV29-1 with TRBJ2-1, with D tentatively TRBD1 (5 bases). CDR1 is SQVTM, CDR2 ANQGSEA, per germline. The ends were cut back, 3 bases at V and 2 bases at J, with 8 bases in the middle. This CDR3 is built from 13 residues.

This clonotype was seen repeatedly, ten times or more. The chain is built from TRBV12-3 or TRBV12-4 and TRBJ1-1; no firm D call. V lost 1 base and J lost 5, with 11 bases in between. The CDR3 is 14 residues long. CDR3 coding DNA: TGTGCCAGCAGTTTAGGGCGGGGTTCTACTGAAGCTTTCTTT. Translating gives CASSLGRGSTEAFF.

In its sample, this clonotype was seen many times. The chain recombines TRBV4-2 with TRBJ1-1; tentatively, D is TRBD1 (6 bases). V lost 3 bases and J 2 bases, leaving 10 bases between the germline ends. The CDR3 is made up of 14 amino acids. Germline V gene sequence: CDR1 LGHNA, CDR2 YNFKEQ. This chain's CDR3 is CASSQGARNTEAFF. CDR3 sequence (DNA): TGTGCCAGCAGCCAGGGGGCGCGTAACACTGAAGCTTTCTTT.

The table lists this clonotype with a few counts. V and J are TRBV20-1 and TRBJ2-7; the D gene is possibly TRBD2 (7 bases). Germline CDR1 reads DFQATT; CDR2 reads SNEGSKA (reference sequence). Trimming took off 5 bases at V and 2 bases at J, with 22 bases between the two ends. This CDR3 has 16 amino acids. CDR3 residues: CSAGGGARTFPYEQYF. In nucleotides, the CDR3 is TGCAGTGCTGGGGGGGGGGCTAGGACTTTCCCCTACGAGCAGTACTTC.

The chain carries TRBV5-1 and TRBJ2-5, with TRBD2 matching over 11 bases. The V and J ends lost 1 base and 6 bases, in that order; junction bases with no gene match: 8. This CDR3 region has 16 residues. Germline V CDR1 and CDR2: SGHRS, YFSETQ. The DNA for the CDR3 is TGCGCCAGCAGCTTGTCTAGCGGGGGGCCCGTGAAGACCCAGTACTTC. Amino acid sequence: CASSLSSGGPVKTQYF.

The sample holds many counts of this clonotype. This chain links TRBV9 with TRBJ2-7; 7 nucleotides match TRBD2. The length of the CDR3 is 14 residues. After removal of 10 bases from V and 1 base from J, the junction contained 11 bases not matched to a gene. The germline V gene has CDR1 SGDLS and CDR2 YYNGEE. The CDR3 protein is CAVSRGYLSYEQYF. CDR3 nucleotide sequence: TGTGCCGTCTCGCGGGGGTACCTTTCCTACGAGCAGTACTTC.

This clonotype was detected many times. The DNA of the CDR3 is TGTGCCAGCAGCCCGGGACAGGGCCCCAACGAGCAGTACTTC. Amino acid sequence: CASSPGQGPNEQYF. The chain is built from TRBV3-1 and TRBJ2-7; 9 nucleotides align to TRBD1. Germline CDR1 and CDR2: LGHDT and YNNKEL (reference sequence). CDR3 length equals 14 residues. Trimming removed 4 bases from V and 5 bases from J; junction bases left unmatched: 6.

This clonotype has a count of ten or more. The chain links TRBV7-9 to TRBJ2-6, with D possibly matching TRBD1 (5 bases). V was trimmed by 5 bases and J by 2 bases, leaving 13 bases between them. Germline values: CDR1 SEHNR, CDR2 FQNEAQ (reference sequence). CDR3 length equals 16 residues. This CDR3 reads CASSPEGRAGANVLTF. In nucleotides, the CDR3 is TGTGCCAGCAGCCCCGAAGGCAGGGCTGGGGCCAACGTCCTGACTTTC. The whole variable domain, filled in from reference TRBV7-9 and TRBJ2-6, reads DTGVSQNPRHKITKRGQNVTFRCDPISEHNRLYWYRQTLGQGPEFLTYFQNEAQLEKSRLLSDRFSAERPKGSFSTLEIQRTEQGDSAMYLCASSPEGRAGANVLTFGAGSRLTVL.

This clonotype came up many times. The chain has TRBV7-2 and TRBJ1-1, with 10 bases fitting TRBD1. The CDR3 covers 14 residues. V lost 5 bases, J lost 9 bases, and 9 bases stayed unmatched. The germline gives CDR1 SGHTA, CDR2 FQGNSA. The CDR3 here is CASSLMDRGVQAFF. In DNA, the CDR3 is TGTGCCAGCAGCCTAATGGACAGGGGGGTTCAAGCTTTCTTT.

The chain is built from TRBV6-1 and TRBJ2-3; D is unclear. Germline CDR1 is MNHNS and CDR2 is SASEGT. V was trimmed by 1 base and J by 12 bases, leaving 8 bases between them. The CDR3 is 11 amino acids. The CDR3 DNA reads as TGTGCCAGCAGTGAAGTGGGTCCCCAGTATTTT. It specifies CASSEVGPQYF.

This clonotype was found many times. The chain recombines TRBV7-9 with TRBJ2-5; TRBD2 matches at 7 bases. Germline V gene sequence: CDR1 SEHNR, CDR2 FQNEAQ (reference sequence). This CDR3 spans 15 amino acids. The V and J ends lost 5 bases and 3 bases, in that order; junction bases with no gene match: 9. The CDR3 sequence is CASSQGLAGEETQYF. The CDR3 bases are TGTGCCAGCAGCCAAGGACTTGCGGGAGAAGAGACCCAGTACTTC.

Ten or more counts support this clonotype. This chain uses TRBV4-2 with TRBJ2-6, with D possibly called TRBD1 or TRBD2 (5 bases each). The ends were cut back, 0 bases at V and 4 bases at J, with 10 bases in the middle. The CDR3 is made up of 16 amino acids. Germline lookup yields CDR1 LGHNA and CDR2 YNFKEQ. CDR3 sequence: CASSQDRGTGANVLTF. In DNA, the CDR3 is TGTGCCAGCAGCCAAGATCGAGGGACCGGGGCCAACGTCCTGACTTTC.

The sample holds a few counts of this clonotype. J is TRBJ2-1 and V is TRBV12-3 or TRBV12-4; 9 bases map to TRBD2. This CDR3 spans 18 amino acids. V was pared by 1 base and J by 0 bases, with 7 bases of the junction left unmatched. For the CDR3, the DNA is TGTGCCAGCAGTTTAGGGGGGACTAGCAGAAGCTCCTACAATGAGCAGTTCTTC. This encodes CASSLGGTSRSSYNEQFF.

In this sample, this clonotype turned up many times. The chain has TRBV28 and TRBJ1-6; 10 bases fit TRBD1. V shed 6 bases and J 2 bases; nucleotides not matched to a gene: 1. The CDR3 runs to 15 residues. The germline gives CDR1 MDHEN, CDR2 SYDVKM. This chain's CDR3 is CASRGQGTYNSPLHF. The CDR3 DNA reads as TGTGCCAGCAGGGGACAGGGGACCTATAATTCACCCCTCCACTTT.

Ten or more counts support this clonotype. The chain recombines TRBV4-3 with TRBJ1-2; D ambiguous. The V end lost 1 base, the J end lost 2 bases, and 5 bases lay between the germline ends. In germline, CDR1 is LGHNA, CDR2 YSLEER. This CDR3 region has 13 residues. The CDR3 is CASSQARNYGYTF. The CDR3 DNA is TGCGCCAGCAGCCAAGCTAGGAACTATGGCTACACCTTC.

This clonotype was observed many times. The chain employs TRBV10-3 and TRBJ2-1; TRBD1 agrees at 7 bases. Germline CDR1 is ENHRY and CDR2 is SYGVKD. J gave up 3 bases and V 4 bases, and 9 bases lay outside the gene matches. CDR3 length: 16 residues. The CDR3 bases are TGTGCCATCAGTGTCAGAGGACAGGACAACTACAATGAGCAGTTCTTC. Amino acid sequence: CAISVRGQDNYNEQFF.

This clonotype was recorded many times. This chain connects TRBV7-2 to TRBJ2-6; TRBD2 aligns across 8 bases. V was clipped by 8 bases and J by 1 base; unmatched bases: 7. Germline V gene sequence: CDR1 SGHTA, CDR2 FQGNSA. This CDR3 contains 16 residues. CDR3: CASGSGGGSGANVLTF. CDR3 sequence (DNA): TGTGCCAGCGGATCCGGCGGGGGGTCTGGGGCCAACGTCCTGACTTTC.

This clonotype appeared many times. The gene calls are TRBV15 and TRBJ2-1; 9 bases agree with TRBD1. Germline lookup yields CDR1 LNHNV and CDR2 YYDKDF (reference sequence). Germline trimming cut 0 bases from V and 4 bases from J; bases unmatched to any gene: 16. The length of the CDR3 is 20 residues. The DNA of the CDR3 is TGTGCCACCAGCAGAGAAAAAGACAGGGGGTTACGACGTATGTACAATGAGCAGTTCTTC. Protein: CATSREKDRGLRRMYNEQFF.

This clonotype was detected ten times or more. The chain is built from TRBV5-1 and TRBJ2-7, with D uncertain. Germline V gene sequence: CDR1 SGHRS, CDR2 YFSETQ. V lost 0 bases to trimming and J lost 7 bases, with 17 bases between them. There are 15 residues in the CDR3. The CDR3, as DNA: TGCGCCAGCAGCTTGGCCGGTCCCACCCTAGGGGAGCAGTACTTC. It yields the protein CASSLAGPTLGEQYF.

This clonotype was seen ten or more times. The V call is TRBV7-2, the J call TRBJ2-3; the D is unclear. Germline V lookup: CDR1 SGHTA, CDR2 FQGNSA. Deletions cut 3 bases from V and 0 bases from J, with 7 bases between. The CDR3 contains 14 residues. The CDR3 loop reads CASSFGVSTDTQYF. The CDR3 nucleotides read TGTGCCAGCAGCTTTGGGGTGAGCACAGATACGCAGTATTTT.

The rearrangement links TRBV3-1 to TRBJ1-1, with 7 bases aligning to TRBD1. The CDR3 length is 16 residues. Unmatched junction bases numbered 7, after V lost 0 bases and J lost 3 bases. The germline V gene encodes CDR1 LGHDT and CDR2 YNNKEL (reference sequence). The CDR3 here is CASSQDRPGGYTEAFF. Written as DNA, the CDR3 is TGTGCCAGCAGCCAAGATCGGCCAGGGGGGTACACTGAAGCTTTCTTT.

This clonotype was detected many times. V gene TRBV12-3 or TRBV12-4 combines with J gene TRBJ1-5; D is unresolved. V dropped 6 bases and J dropped 0 bases, with 9 bases sitting between them. The CDR3 runs to 14 residues. For the CDR3, the DNA is TGTGCCAGCAGACGGACTGATAGCAATCAGCCCCAGCATTTT. Translation: CASRRTDSNQPQHF.

The chain employs TRBV11-2 and TRBJ1-1; D possibly corresponds to TRBD1 (5 bases). Deletions cut 0 bases from V and 4 bases from J, with 9 bases between. The CDR3 runs to 14 residues. CDR1 and CDR2 (germline): SGHAT, FQNNGV. The CDR3 coding sequence is TGTGCCAGCAGCTTAGATTTGGGACCCACTGAAGCTTTCTTT. It translates to CASSLDLGPTEAFF.